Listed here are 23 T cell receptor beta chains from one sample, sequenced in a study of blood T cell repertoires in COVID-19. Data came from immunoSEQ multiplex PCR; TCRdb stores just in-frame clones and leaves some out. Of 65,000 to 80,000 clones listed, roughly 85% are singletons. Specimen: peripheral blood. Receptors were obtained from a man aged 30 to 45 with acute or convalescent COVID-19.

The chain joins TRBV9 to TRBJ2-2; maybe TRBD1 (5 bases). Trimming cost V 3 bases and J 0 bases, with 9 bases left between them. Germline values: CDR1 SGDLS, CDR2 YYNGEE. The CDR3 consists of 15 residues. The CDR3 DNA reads TGTGCCAGCAGCGAGGGGCAGGCGAACACCGGGGAGCTGTTTTTT. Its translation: CASSEGQANTGELFF.

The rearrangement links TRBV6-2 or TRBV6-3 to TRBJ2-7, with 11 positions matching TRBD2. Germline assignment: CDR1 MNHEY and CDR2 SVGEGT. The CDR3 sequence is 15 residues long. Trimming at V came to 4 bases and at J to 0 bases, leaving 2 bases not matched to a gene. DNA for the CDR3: TGTGCCAGCAGTTCAACTAGCGGGAGCTCCTACGAGCAGTACTTC. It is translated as CASSSTSGSSYEQYF.

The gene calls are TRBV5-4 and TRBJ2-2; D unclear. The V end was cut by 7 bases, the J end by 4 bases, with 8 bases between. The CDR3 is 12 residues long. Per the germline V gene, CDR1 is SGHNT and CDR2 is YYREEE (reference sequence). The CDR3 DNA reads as TGTGCCAGCTCGAGAACCACCGGGGAGCTGTTTTTT. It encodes CASSRTTGELFF.

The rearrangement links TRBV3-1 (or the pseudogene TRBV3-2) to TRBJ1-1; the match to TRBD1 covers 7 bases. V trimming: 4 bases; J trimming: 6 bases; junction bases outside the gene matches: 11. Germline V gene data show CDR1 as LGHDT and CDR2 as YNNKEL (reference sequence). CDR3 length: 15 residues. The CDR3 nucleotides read TGTGCCAGCAGCCCCAGGACAGGCCTCGCGTCTGAAGCTTTCTTT. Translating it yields CASSPRTGLASEAFF.

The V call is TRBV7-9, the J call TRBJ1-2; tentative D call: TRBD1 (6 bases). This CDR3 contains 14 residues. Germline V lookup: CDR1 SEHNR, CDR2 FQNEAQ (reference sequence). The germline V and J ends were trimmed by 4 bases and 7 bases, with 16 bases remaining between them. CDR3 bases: TGTGCCAGCAGCTCCGTAGGGACAATGGGTGGCTACACCTTC. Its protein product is CASSSVGTMGGYTF.

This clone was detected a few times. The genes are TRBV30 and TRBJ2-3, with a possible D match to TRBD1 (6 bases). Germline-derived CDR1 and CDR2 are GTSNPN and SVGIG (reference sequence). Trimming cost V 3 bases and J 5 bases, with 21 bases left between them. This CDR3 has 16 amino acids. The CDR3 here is CAWSSSSGVWGDTQYF. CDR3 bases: TGTGCCTGGAGCTCCTCGTCAGGGGTTTGGGGAGATACGCAGTATTTT.

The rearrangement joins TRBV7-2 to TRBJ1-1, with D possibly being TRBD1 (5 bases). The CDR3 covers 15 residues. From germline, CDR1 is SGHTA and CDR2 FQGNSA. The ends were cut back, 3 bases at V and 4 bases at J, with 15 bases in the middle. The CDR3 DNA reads TGTGCCAGCAGCTTCAACGGGGGGAAGGGCACTGAAGCTTTCTTT. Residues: CASSFNGGKGTEAFF.

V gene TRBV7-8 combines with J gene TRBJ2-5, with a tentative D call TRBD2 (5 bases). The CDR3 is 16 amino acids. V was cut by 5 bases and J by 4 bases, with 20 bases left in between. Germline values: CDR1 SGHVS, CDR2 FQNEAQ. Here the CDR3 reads CASSPSRASRRETQYF. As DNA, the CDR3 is TGTGCCAGCAGCCCGTCGAGGGCATCCCGCCGAGAGACCCAGTACTTC.

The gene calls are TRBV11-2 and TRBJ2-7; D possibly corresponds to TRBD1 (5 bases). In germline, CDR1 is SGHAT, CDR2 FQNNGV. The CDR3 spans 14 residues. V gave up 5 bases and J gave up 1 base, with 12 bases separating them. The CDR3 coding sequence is TGTGCCAGCAGCCAATTGGGGCAGTCCTACGAGCAGTACTTC. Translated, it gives CASSQLGQSYEQYF.

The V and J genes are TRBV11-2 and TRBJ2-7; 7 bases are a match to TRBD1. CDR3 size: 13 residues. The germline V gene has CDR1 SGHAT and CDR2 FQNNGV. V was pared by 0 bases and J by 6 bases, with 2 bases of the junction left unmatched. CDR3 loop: CASSLEAGGEQYV. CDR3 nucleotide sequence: TGTGCCAGCAGCTTAGAGGCAGGGGGCGAGCAGTACGTC.

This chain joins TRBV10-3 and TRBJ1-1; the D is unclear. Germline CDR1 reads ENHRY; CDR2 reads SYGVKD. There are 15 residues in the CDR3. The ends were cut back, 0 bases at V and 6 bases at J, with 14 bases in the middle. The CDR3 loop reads CAISESEGSLAEAFF. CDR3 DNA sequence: TGTGCCATCAGTGAGTCGGAGGGATCCCTAGCTGAAGCTTTCTTT.

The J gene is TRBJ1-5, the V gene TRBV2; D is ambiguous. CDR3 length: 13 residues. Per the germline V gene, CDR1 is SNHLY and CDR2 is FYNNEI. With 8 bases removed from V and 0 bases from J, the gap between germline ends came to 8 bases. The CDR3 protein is CASRSFSNQPQHF. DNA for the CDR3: TGTGCCAGCCGTTCCTTTAGCAATCAGCCCCAGCATTTT.

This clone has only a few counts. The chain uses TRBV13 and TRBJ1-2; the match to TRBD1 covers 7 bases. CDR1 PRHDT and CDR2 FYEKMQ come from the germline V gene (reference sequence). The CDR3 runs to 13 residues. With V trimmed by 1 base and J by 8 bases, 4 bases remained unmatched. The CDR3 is CASSLVGGDGYTF. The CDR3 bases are TGTGCCAGCAGCTTAGTAGGGGGCGACGGCTACACCTTC.

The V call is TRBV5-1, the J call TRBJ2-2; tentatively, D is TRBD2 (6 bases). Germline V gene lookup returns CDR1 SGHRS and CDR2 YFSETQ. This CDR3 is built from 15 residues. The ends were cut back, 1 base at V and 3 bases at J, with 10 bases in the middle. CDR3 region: CASSLREAHTGELFF. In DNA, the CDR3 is TGCGCCAGCAGCTTGAGGGAGGCGCACACCGGGGAGCTGTTTTTT.

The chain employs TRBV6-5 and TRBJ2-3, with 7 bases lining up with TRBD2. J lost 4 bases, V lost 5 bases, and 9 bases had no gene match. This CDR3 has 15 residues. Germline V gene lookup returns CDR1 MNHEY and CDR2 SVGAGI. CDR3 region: CASSPLAGVPDTQYF. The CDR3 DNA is TGTGCCAGCAGTCCCCTGGCGGGAGTCCCAGATACGCAGTATTTT.

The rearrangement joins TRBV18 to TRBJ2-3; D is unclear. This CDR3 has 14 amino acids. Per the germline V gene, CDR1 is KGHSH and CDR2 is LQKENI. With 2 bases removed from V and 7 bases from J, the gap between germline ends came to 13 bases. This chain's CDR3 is CASSPNYEANTQYF. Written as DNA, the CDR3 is TGTGCCAGCTCACCAAATTACGAGGCGAATACGCAGTATTTT.

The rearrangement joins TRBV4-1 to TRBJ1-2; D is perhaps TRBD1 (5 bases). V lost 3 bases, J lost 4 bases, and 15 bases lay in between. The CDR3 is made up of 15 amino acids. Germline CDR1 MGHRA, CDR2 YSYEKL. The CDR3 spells CASSQGGGGIYGYTF. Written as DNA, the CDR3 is TGCGCCAGCAGCCAGGGAGGTGGGGGGATCTATGGCTACACCTTC.

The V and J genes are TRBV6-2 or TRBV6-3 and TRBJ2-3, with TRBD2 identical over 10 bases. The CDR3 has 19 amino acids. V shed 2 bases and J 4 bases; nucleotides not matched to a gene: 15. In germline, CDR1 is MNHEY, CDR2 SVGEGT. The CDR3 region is CASSYGWVPSGGEADTQYF. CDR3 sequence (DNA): TGTGCCAGCAGTTACGGTTGGGTGCCAAGCGGGGGGGAGGCAGATACGCAGTATTTT.

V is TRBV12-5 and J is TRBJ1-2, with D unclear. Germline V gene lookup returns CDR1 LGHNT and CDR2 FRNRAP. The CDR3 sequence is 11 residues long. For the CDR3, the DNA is TGTGCCGAGGGAACTGGCTATGGCTACACCTTC. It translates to CAEGTGYGYTF.

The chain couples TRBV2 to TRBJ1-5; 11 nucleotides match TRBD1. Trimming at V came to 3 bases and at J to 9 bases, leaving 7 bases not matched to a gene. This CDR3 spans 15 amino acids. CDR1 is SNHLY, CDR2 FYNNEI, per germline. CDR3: CASSDRGQGDPPQHF. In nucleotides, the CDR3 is TGTGCCAGCAGTGACCGGGGACAGGGGGATCCGCCCCAGCATTTT. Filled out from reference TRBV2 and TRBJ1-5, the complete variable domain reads EPEVTQTPSHQVTQMGQEVILRCVPISNHLYFYWYRQILGQKVEFLVSFYNNEISEKSEIFDDQFSVERPDGSNFTLKIRSTKLEDSAMYFCASSDRGQGDPPQHFGDGTRLSIL.

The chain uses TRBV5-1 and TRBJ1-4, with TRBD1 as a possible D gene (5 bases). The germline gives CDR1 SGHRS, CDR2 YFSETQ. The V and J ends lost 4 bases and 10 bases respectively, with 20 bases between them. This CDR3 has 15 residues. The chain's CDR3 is CASSPGTAEGGKLFF. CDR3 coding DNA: TGCGCCAGCAGCCCCGGGACGGCGGAGGGTGGAAAACTGTTTTTT.

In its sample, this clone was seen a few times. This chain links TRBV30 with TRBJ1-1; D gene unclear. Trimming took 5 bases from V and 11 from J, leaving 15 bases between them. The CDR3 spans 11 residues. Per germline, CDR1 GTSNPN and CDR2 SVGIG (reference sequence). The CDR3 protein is CAWVRNSEAFF. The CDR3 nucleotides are TGTGCCTGGGTACGGAACAGTGAGGCTTTCTTT.

In DNA form, the CDR3 reads TGTGCCAGCAGCTCGACTCGGGGGGCTAATGAGCAGTTCTTC. This translates into CASSSTRGANEQFF. This chain joins TRBV7-3 and TRBJ2-1, with a tentative D call TRBD2 (7 bases). V lost 4 bases, J lost 7 bases, and 14 bases lay in between. The CDR3 extends over 14 amino acids. CDR1 and CDR2 (germline): SGHTA, FQGTGA.